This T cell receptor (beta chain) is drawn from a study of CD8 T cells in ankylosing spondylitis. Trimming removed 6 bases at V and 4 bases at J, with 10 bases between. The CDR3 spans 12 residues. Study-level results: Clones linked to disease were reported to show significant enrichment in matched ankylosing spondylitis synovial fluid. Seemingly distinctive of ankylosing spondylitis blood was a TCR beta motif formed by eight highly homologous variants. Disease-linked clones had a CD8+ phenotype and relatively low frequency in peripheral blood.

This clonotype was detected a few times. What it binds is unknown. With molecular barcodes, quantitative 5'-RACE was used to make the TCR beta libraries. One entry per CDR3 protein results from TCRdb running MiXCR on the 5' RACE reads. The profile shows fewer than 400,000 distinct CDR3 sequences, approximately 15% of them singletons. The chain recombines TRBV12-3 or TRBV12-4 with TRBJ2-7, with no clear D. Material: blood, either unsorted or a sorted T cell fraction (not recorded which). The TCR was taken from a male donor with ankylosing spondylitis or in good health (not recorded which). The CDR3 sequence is CASSHESYEQYF. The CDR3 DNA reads TGTGCCAGCAGCCACGAGAGTTACGAGCAGTACTTC.